This is a list of T cell receptor beta chains from one sample in a study of blood T cells in healthy people across ages. In TCRdb, the 5' RACE reads were re-called with MiXCR into one record per CDR3 protein. This sample has some 880,000 distinct CDR3 sequences; under 40% occur once, and the top ten carry about an eighth. The sequenced material came from blood. These receptors were obtained from a young man in good health. Both conserved end residues are part of each CDR3. Each record gives: CDR3 length, D gene, J gene, clone size, V gene, CDR3 protein, CDR3 DNA. D genes are given only for firm matches. Where a row states a size, it is once, few, many or the class of an expanded clone; other rows omit it.

14,-,TRBJ1-2,-,TRBV14,CASSQVAGPYGYTF,TGTGCCAGCAGCCAAGTGGCCGGACCCTATGGCTACACCTTC
13,-,TRBJ2-3,-,TRBV5-1,CASRHVRADTQYF,TGCGCCAGTCGACACGTTCGGGCAGATACGCAGTATTTT
15,-,TRBJ2-7,-,TRBV27,CASSDLQNSLREQYF,TGTGCCAGCAGTGACTTACAGAATTCTCTGCGCGAGCAGTACTTC
13,-,TRBJ2-5,many,TRBV20-1,CSASSGLQETQYF,TGCAGTGCTAGTTCAGGCCTACAAGAGACCCAGTACTTC
14,TRBD2,TRBJ2-7,many,TRBV12-3/TRBV12-4,CASSPAGFSYEQYF,TGTGCCAGCAGTCCAGCGGGATTCTCCTACGAGCAGTACTTC
13,-,TRBJ1-5,few,TRBV2,CASSPRLAQPQHF,TGTGCCAGCAGTCCCCGCTTGGCTCAGCCCCAGCATTTT
13,-,TRBJ1-3,few,TRBV12-3/TRBV12-4,CASSSSSGNTIYF,TGTGCCAGCAGTTCCAGCTCTGGAAACACCATATATTTT
15,-,TRBJ2-1,many,TRBV20-1,CSARTGTPNYNEQFF,TGCAGTGCTAGAACGGGGACGCCCAACTACAATGAGCAGTTCTTC
15,-,TRBJ1-2,once,TRBV20-1,CSARDVRQGNYGYTF,TGCAGTGCTAGAGATGTGAGGCAGGGAAACTATGGCTACACCTTC
15,TRBD1,TRBJ2-7,many,TRBV27,CASSWDSMSSYEQYF,TGTGCCAGCAGTTGGGACAGCATGAGCTCCTACGAGCAGTACTTC
13,TRBD1,TRBJ2-3,many,TRBV20-1,CSAHRGTTDTQYF,TGCAGTGCTCACAGGGGTACGACAGATACGCAGTATTTT
14,-,TRBJ1-2,once,TRBV4-3,CTSSQHGTPYGYTF,TGCACCAGCAGCCAGCACGGGACCCCCTATGGCTACACCTTC
18,-,TRBJ2-6,few,TRBV5-1,CASSFWIGPVGGANVLTF,TGCGCCAGCAGCTTCTGGATAGGTCCAGTTGGAGGGGCCAACGTCCTGACTTTC
15,TRBD1,TRBJ2-3,few,TRBV2,CASTLDRGQTDTQYF,TGTGCCAGCACCTTGGACAGGGGGCAGACAGATACGCAGTATTTT
17,-,TRBJ2-7,-,TRBV5-1,CASSLHAETVRGNEQYF,TGCGCCAGCAGTCTACACGCCGAGACGGTCCGAGGGAATGAGCAGTACTTC
15,-,TRBJ1-2,few,TRBV13,CASSLGRGQGYGYTF,TGTGCCAGCAGCTTAGGACGGGGCCAGGGCTATGGCTACACCTTC
21,-,TRBJ2-1,few,TRBV3-1,CASSQDRGPSHLAGFYNEQFF,TGTGCCAGCAGCCAAGATCGGGGGCCCTCTCATCTGGCGGGGTTCTACAATGAGCAGTTCTTC
15,-,TRBJ2-5,-,TRBV9,CAGSLGSLFQETQYF,TGTGCCGGCAGCCTCGGGAGTCTGTTTCAAGAGACCCAGTACTTC
15,-,TRBJ1-2,-,TRBV7-2,CASSLRRTANYGYTF,TGTGCCAGCAGCTTGAGGAGAACAGCCAACTATGGCTACACCTTC
19,TRBD1,TRBJ1-3,-,TRBV11-2,CASSFPETGAFISGNTIYF,TGTGCCAGCAGCTTTCCTGAGACAGGGGCCTTCATCTCTGGAAACACCATATATTTT
16,TRBD2,TRBJ2-2,-,TRBV20-1,CSARGLAGVNTGELFF,TGCAGTGCCAGGGGACTAGCGGGGGTGAACACCGGGGAGCTGTTTTTT
17,TRBD1,TRBJ1-4,-,TRBV7-8,CASSLGRPGQLNEKLFF,TGTGCCAGCAGCTTAGGGCGCCCGGGACAGCTGAATGAAAAACTGTTTTTT
14,-,TRBJ2-3,-,TRBV7-9,CASSLGLARDTQYF,TGTGCCAGCAGCCTCGGCCTGGCCCGAGATACGCAGTATTTT
14,TRBD1,TRBJ1-5,-,TRBV5-1,CASSPGQGGGPQHF,TGCGCCAGCAGCCCTGGACAGGGGGGAGGGCCCCAGCATTTT
14,-,TRBJ2-3,-,TRBV20-1,CSARDMTSTDTQYF,TGCAGTGCTAGAGACATGACTAGCACAGATACGCAGTATTTT
16,TRBD2,TRBJ2-1,-,TRBV10-3,CAITLASGGKTDTQFF,TGTGCCATCACTCTGGCTAGCGGGGGGAAGACAGATACGCAGTTCTTC
12,-,TRBJ2-7,many,TRBV6-6,CASSANLYEQYF,TGTGCCAGCAGTGCAAATCTCTACGAGCAGTACTTC
15,-,TRBJ2-3,-,TRBV4-2,CASSQKTVGQDTQYF,TGTGCCAGCAGCCAGAAGACAGTAGGTCAAGATACGCAGTATTTT
15,TRBD1,TRBJ2-3,few,TRBV24-1,CATSDPDRGLDTQYF,TGTGCCACCAGTGATCCGGACAGGGGTCTAGATACGCAGTATTTT
16,-,TRBJ2-2,-,TRBV4-3,CASSQDLLAVTGELFF,TGCGCCAGCAGCCAAGATCTCCTGGCGGTCACCGGGGAGCTGTTTTTT
14,TRBD1,TRBJ1-4,few,TRBV30,CAWTKEDRAVELFF,TGTGCCTGGACTAAAGAGGACAGGGCCGTGGAACTGTTTTTT
12,-,TRBJ2-3,-,TRBV6-5,CASSPDGPGEYF,TGTGCCAGCAGCCCCGACGGTCCTGGGGAGTATTTT
16,TRBD2,TRBJ2-1,-,TRBV11-2,CASSIRLAGSYNEQFF,TGTGCCAGCAGCATACGACTAGCGGGGAGCTACAATGAGCAGTTCTTC
15,-,TRBJ1-2,-,TRBV5-1,CASSPGRGTNYGYTF,TGCGCCAGCAGCCCGGGACGGGGAACTAACTATGGCTACACCTTC
16,TRBD2,TRBJ2-1,many,TRBV12-3/TRBV12-4,CASSPGDYSSYNEQFF,TGTGCCAGCAGTCCCGGGGACTACAGCTCCTACAATGAGCAGTTCTTC